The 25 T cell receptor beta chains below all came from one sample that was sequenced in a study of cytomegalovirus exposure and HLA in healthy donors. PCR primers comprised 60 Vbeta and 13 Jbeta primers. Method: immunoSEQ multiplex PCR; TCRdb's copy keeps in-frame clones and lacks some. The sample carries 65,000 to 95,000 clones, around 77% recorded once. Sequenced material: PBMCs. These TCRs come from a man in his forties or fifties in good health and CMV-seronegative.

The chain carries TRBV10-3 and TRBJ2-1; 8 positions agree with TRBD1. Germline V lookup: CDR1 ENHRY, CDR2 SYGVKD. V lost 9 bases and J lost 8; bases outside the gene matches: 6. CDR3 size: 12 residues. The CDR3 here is CAMSTTGDEQFF. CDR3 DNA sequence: TGTGCCATGTCGACGACAGGGGATGAGCAGTTCTTC.

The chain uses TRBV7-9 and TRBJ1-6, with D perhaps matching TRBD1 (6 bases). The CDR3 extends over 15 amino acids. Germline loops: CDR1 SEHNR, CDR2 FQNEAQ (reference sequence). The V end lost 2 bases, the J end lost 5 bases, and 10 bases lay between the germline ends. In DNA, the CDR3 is TGTGCCAGCAGCTTACAGGGGCAAAATAATTCACCCCTCCACTTT. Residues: CASSLQGQNNSPLHF.

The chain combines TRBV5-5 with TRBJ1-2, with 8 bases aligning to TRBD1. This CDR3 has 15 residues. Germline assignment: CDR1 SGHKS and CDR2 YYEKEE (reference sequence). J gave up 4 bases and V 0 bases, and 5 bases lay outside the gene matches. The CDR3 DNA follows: TGTGCCAGCAGCTTGGGGCAGGGGGCCTTCTATGGCTACACCTTC. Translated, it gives CASSLGQGAFYGYTF.

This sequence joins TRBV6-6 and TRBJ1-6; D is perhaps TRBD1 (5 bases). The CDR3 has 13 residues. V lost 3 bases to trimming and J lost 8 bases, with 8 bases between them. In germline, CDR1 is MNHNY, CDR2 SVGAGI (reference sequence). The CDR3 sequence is CASSYGADSPLHF. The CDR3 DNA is TGTGCCAGCAGTTATGGGGCGGATTCACCCCTCCACTTT.

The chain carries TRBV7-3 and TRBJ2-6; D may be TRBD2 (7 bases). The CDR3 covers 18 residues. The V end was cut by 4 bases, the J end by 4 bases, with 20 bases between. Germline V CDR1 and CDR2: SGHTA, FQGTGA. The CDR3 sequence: CASSSKGQRLAGANVLTF. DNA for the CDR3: TGTGCCAGCAGCTCAAAAGGACAGAGACTAGCAGGGGCCAACGTCCTGACTTTC.

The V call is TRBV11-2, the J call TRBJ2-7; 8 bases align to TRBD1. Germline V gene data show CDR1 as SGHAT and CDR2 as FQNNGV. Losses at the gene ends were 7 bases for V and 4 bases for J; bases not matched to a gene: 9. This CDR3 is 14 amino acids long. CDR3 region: CASIPRQGKYEQYF. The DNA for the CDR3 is TGTGCCAGCATCCCGAGACAGGGGAAGTACGAGCAGTACTTC. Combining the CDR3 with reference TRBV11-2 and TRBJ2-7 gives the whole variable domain EAGVAQSPRYKIIEKRQSVAFWCNPISGHATLYWYQQILGQGPKLLIQFQNNGVVDDSQLPKDRFSAERLKGVDSTLKIQPAKLEDSAVYLCASIPRQGKYEQYFGPGTRLTVT.

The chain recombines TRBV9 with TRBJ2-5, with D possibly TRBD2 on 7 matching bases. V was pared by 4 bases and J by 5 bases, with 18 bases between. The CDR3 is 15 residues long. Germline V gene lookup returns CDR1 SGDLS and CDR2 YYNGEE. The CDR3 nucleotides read TGTGCCAGCAGCCCCAAGGGGGGGGTCGGGGAGACCCAGTACTTC. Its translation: CASSPKGGVGETQYF.

The CDR3 here is CASSLDPGRDTQYF. CDR3 nucleotide sequence: TGTGCCAGCAGCTTGGACCCAGGGAGGGATACGCAGTATTTT. V is TRBV5-8 and J is TRBJ2-3; possibly TRBD2 for D (6 bases). Trimming stripped 0 bases from V and 6 bases from J, with 11 bases between. Germline loops: CDR1 SGHTS, CDR2 YDEGEE. This CDR3 spans 14 amino acids. The full variable domain, completed using reference TRBV5-8 and TRBJ2-3, is EAGVTQSPTHLIKTRGQQATLRCSPISGHTSVYWYQQALGLGLQFLLWYDEGEERNRGNFPPRFSGRQFPNYSSELNVNALELEDSALYLCASSLDPGRDTQYFGPGTRLTVL.

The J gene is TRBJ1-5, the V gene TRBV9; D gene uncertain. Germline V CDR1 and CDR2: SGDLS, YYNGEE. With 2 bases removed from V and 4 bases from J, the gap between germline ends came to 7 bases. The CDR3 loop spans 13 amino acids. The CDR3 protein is CASSVQANQPQHF. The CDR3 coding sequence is TGTGCCAGCAGCGTGCAGGCGAATCAGCCCCAGCATTTT.

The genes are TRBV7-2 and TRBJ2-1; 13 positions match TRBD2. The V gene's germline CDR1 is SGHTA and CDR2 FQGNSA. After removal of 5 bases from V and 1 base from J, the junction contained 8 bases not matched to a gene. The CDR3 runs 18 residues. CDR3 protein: CASSRRTSGGRSYNEQFF. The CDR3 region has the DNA TGTGCCAGCAGCCGACGGACTAGCGGGGGCCGTTCCTACAATGAGCAGTTCTTC.

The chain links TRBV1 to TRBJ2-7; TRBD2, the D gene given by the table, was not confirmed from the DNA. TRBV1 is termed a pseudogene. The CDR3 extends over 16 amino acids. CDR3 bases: TGCACCAGCAGCCAACCCTTAGCGGGGCCACCCTACGAGCAGTACTTC. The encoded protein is CTSSQPLAGPPYEQYF.

CDR3 protein: CASSFRSGYGYTF. The CDR3 DNA reads as TGTGCCAGCAGTTTTCGCTCCGGGTATGGCTACACCTTC. The V call is TRBV27, the J call TRBJ1-2; no reliable D call. V dropped 3 bases and J dropped 5 bases, with 10 bases sitting between them. The germline gives CDR1 MNHEY, CDR2 SMNVEV (reference sequence). This CDR3 has 13 residues.

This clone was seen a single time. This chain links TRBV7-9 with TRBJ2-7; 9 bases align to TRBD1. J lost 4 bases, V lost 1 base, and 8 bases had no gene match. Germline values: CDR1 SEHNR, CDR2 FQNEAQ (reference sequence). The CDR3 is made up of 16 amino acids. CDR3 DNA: TGTGCCAGCAGCTTAGAGCAAGGACAGGGGAATTACGAGCAGTACTTC. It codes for CASSLEQGQGNYEQYF.

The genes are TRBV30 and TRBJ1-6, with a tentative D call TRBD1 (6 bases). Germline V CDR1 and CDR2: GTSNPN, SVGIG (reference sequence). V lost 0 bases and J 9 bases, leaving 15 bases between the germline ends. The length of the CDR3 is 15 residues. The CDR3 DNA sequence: TGTGCCTGGAGTGTCTCGGGACAATGGGGTTCACCCCTCCACTTT. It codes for CAWSVSGQWGSPLHF.

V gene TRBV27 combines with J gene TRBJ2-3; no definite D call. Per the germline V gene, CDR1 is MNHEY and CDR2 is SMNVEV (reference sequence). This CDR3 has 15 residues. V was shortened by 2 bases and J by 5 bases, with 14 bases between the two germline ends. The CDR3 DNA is TGTGCCAGCAGTTTAGGGCGAAGCCTTAGAGATACGCAGTATTTT. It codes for CASSLGRSLRDTQYF.

CDR3 sequence: CASADPGDRNEKLFF. The CDR3 nucleotides read TGCGCCAGCGCGGACCCCGGGGACAGGAATGAAAAACTGTTTTTT. The chain carries TRBV5-1 and TRBJ1-4; 8 bases fit TRBD1. The germline CDR1 and CDR2 sequences are SGHRS and YFSETQ. V shed 7 bases and J 5 bases; nucleotides not matched to a gene: 10. The CDR3 length is 15 residues.

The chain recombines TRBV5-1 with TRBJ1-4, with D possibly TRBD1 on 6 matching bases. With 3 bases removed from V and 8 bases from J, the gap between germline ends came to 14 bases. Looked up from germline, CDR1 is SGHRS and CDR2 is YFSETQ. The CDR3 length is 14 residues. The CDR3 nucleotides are TGCGCCAGCAGCTCAGGGACACCCCGGGAAAAACTGTTTTTT. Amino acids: CASSSGTPREKLFF.

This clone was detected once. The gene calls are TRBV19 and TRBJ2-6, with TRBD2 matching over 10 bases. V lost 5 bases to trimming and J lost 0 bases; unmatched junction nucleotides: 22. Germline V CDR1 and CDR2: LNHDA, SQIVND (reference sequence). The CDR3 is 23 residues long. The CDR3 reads CASSPQPRSASGGSPSGANVLTF. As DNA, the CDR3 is TGTGCCAGTAGTCCACAACCCCGGTCGGCTAGCGGGGGCTCCCCCTCTGGGGCCAACGTCCTGACTTTC.

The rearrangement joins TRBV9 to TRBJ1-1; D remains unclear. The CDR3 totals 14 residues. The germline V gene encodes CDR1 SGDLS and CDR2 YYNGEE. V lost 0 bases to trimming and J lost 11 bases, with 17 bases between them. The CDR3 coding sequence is TGTGCCAGCAGCGTAGATCTTCCCCCTTCCCCCGCTTTCTTT. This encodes CASSVDLPPSPAFF. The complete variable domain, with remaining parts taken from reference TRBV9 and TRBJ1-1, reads DSGVTQTPKHLITATGQRVTLRCSPRSGDLSVYWYQQSLDQGLQFLIQYYNGEERAKGNILERFSAQQFPDLHSELNLSSLELGDSALYFCASSVDLPPSPAFFGQGTRLTVV.

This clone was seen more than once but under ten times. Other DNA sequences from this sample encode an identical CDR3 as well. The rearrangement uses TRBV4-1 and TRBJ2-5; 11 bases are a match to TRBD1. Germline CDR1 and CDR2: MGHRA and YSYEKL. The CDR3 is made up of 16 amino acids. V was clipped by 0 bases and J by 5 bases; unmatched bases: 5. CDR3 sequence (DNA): TGCGCCAGCAGCCAAGATAGGACAGGGGGCTTGGAGACCCAGTACTTC. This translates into CASSQDRTGGLETQYF.

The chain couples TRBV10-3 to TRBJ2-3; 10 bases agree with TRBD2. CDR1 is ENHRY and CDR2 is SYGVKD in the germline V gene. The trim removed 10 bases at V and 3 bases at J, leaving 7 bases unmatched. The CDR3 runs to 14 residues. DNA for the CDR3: TGTGCCACCGGGACTAGCGCCCAGACAGATACGCAGTATTTT. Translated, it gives CATGTSAQTDTQYF.

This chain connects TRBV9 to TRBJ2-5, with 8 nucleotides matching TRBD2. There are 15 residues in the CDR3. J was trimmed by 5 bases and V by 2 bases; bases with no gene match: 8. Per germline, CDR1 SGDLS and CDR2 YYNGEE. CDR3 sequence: CASSVRGGRGETQYF. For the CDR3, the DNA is TGTGCCAGCAGCGTCCGCGGGGGGCGGGGGGAGACCCAGTACTTC.

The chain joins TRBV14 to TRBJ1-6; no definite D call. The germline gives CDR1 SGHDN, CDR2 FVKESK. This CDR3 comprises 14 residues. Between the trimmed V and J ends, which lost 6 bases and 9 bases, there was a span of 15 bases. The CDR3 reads CASSPLSGSSPLHF. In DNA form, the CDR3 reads TGTGCCAGCAGTCCATTATCCGGGTCTTCACCCCTCCACTTT.

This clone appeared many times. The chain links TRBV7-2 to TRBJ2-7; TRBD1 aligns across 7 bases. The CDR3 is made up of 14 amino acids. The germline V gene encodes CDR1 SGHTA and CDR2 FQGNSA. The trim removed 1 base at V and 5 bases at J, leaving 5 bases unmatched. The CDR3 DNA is TGTGCCAGCAGCTTAGTACAGGGGTTCCACGAGCAGTACTTC. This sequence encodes CASSLVQGFHEQYF.

The CDR3 loop reads CASSVVPDGVSGNTIYF. CDR3 sequence (DNA): TGTGCCAGCAGCGTAGTACCCGACGGAGTCTCTGGAAACACCATATATTTT. The V call is TRBV9, the J call TRBJ1-3; D is unclear. The CDR3 runs to 17 residues. V was clipped by 0 bases and J by 0 bases, with 13 bases between them. Germline values: CDR1 SGDLS, CDR2 YYNGEE.